One and the same sample provided the 10 T cell receptor beta chains below, sequenced in a study of blood T cells in healthy people across ages. A second PCR, run for 7 to 11 cycles, used a sample-barcoded 5' primer plus a J-beta primer mix. TCRdb passed the 5' RACE reads through MiXCR, listing each CDR3 protein once. The sample consists of approximately 1.5 million distinct CDR3 sequences, roughly 32% of them appearing once. The sample taken for sequencing was blood. The source is a woman in her thirties in good health.

This chain connects TRBV12-3 or TRBV12-4 to TRBJ2-1; 7 bases align to TRBD1. The length of the CDR3 is 14 residues. Unmatched junction bases numbered 8, after V lost 5 bases and J lost 7 bases. DNA of the CDR3: TGTGCCAGCAGTCCCTGGGACAGACCGAATGAGCAGTTCTTC. Its translation is CASSPWDRPNEQFF.

V gene TRBV27 combines with J gene TRBJ2-5, with D uncertain. In germline, CDR1 is MNHEY, CDR2 SMNVEV (reference sequence). This CDR3 is 14 amino acids long. The V end was cut by 3 bases, the J end by 2 bases, with 10 bases between. The CDR3 DNA sequence: TGTGCCAGCAGTTTGGGTATTGGGCAAGAGACCCAGTACTTC. Its protein product is CASSLGIGQETQYF.

This clonotype was counted between two and nine times. The chain recombines TRBV7-9 with TRBJ2-7; no reliable D call. Trimming left V 5 bases short and J 0 bases short, with 11 bases between. Germline CDR1 and CDR2: SEHNR and FQNEAQ (reference sequence). The CDR3 extends over 14 amino acids. CDR3 nucleotide sequence: TGTGCCAGCAGCGTTTTGGGGAACTCCTACGAGCAGTACTTC. It is translated as CASSVLGNSYEQYF.

This clonotype was seen a few times. The chain joins TRBV29-1 to TRBJ2-1, with a possible D match to TRBD1 (6 bases). CDR3 length equals 14 residues. Germline V gene data show CDR1 as SQVTM and CDR2 as ANQGSEA. V lost 8 bases to trimming and J lost 0 bases, with 14 bases between them. The CDR3 DNA is TGCAGCTTTTCAGCGGACAGCTCCTACAATGAGCAGTTCTTC. This sequence encodes CSFSADSSYNEQFF.

The genes are TRBV27 and TRBJ2-5; D unclear. V was trimmed by 3 bases and J by 11 bases, leaving 25 bases between them. Per the germline V gene, CDR1 is MNHEY and CDR2 is SMNVEV (reference sequence). The length of the CDR3 is 16 residues. The CDR3 DNA reads as TGTGCCAGCAGTTTGGATCGGGCACTAAATCCTACGGTGCAGTACTTC. This encodes CASSLDRALNPTVQYF.

The chain uses TRBV12-3 or TRBV12-4 and TRBJ2-3; maybe TRBD2 (6 bases). The CDR3 has 18 residues. V was cut by 6 bases and J by 13 bases, with 35 bases left in between. CDR3 sequence (DNA): TGTGCCAGCAGCCCCGGCGGGACCCGAGTGGGGAGCACAGATGCGGAGTATTTT. Translated, it gives CASSPGGTRVGSTDAEYF.

This clonotype was counted only a few times. The chain carries TRBV7-9 and TRBJ1-2, with TRBD1 matching 7 bases. The V segment lost 1 base and the J segment 2 bases; nucleotides outside the gene matches: 7. Germline loops: CDR1 SEHNR, CDR2 FQNEAQ (reference sequence). The CDR3 has 16 residues. The CDR3 nucleotides are TGTGCCAGCAGCTTAGAAGTTTGGGACAGAAACTATGGCTACACCTTC. This translates into CASSLEVWDRNYGYTF.

V gene TRBV27 combines with J gene TRBJ2-7, with a possible D match to TRBD1 (6 bases). Germline loops: CDR1 MNHEY, CDR2 SMNVEV (reference sequence). CDR3 length: 14 residues. Trimming left V 3 bases short and J 1 base short, with 10 bases between. The CDR3, as DNA: TGTGCCAGCAGTTTCCGAGGGACATCCTACGAGCAGTACTTC. Its translation is CASSFRGTSYEQYF.

The CDR3 region has the DNA TGCAGTGCTATTGGAGGACTAGCTCTTTACGAGCAGTACTTC. The encoded protein is CSAIGGLALYEQYF. The chain has TRBV20-1 and TRBJ2-7; 8 nucleotides agree with TRBD2. V lost 4 bases to trimming and J lost 4 bases; unmatched junction nucleotides: 9. The germline CDR1 and CDR2 sequences are DFQATT and SNEGSKA (reference sequence). The CDR3 has 14 amino acids.

V and J are TRBV7-2 and TRBJ2-1; 12 nucleotides align to TRBD2. The CDR3 contains 14 residues. V gave up 3 bases and J gave up 10 bases; unmatched junction bases: 4. From germline, CDR1 is SGHTA and CDR2 FQGNSA. The CDR3 region is CASSLTSGGREQFF. The CDR3 DNA follows: TGTGCCAGCAGCTTGACTAGCGGGGGTCGGGAGCAGTTCTTC.